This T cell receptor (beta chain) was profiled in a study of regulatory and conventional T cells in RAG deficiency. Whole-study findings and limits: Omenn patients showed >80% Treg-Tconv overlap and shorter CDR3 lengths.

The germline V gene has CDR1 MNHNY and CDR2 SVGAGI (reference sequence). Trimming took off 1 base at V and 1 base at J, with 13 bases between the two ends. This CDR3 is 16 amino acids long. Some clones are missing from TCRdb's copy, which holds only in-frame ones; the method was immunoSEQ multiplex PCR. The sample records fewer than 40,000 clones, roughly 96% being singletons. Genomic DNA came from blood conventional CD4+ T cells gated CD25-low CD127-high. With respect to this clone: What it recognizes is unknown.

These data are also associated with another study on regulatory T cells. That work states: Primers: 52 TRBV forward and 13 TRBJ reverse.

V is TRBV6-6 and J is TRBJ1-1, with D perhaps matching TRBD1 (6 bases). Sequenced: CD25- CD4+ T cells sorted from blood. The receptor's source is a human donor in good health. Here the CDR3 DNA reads TGTGCCAGCAGTTACTTATCAGGGGTAAGGAACACTGAAGCTTTCTTT. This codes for CASSYLSGVRNTEAFF.